This T cell receptor beta chain is from a study of T-cell reconstitution after alpha-beta-depleted transplantation in children. Study outcomes and limitations: The authors attributed T-cell counts and diversity one year after transplant mostly to newly produced T cells. Recipient T cells and thymic progenitors that survived were the source of the high TCRbeta diversity seen at day 60 in some patients.

A library of TCRbeta sequences, prepared with unique molecular identifiers, was generated. TCRdb fed the PCR reads into MiXCR, producing one record per CDR3 protein. The repertoire consists of hundreds of thousands of distinct CDR3 sequences, with roughly 15% occurring once and the leading ten covering roughly 4.8%. This clonotype was found a few times. Its antigen is as yet unknown. The ends were cut back, 7 bases at V and 1 base at J, with 14 bases in the middle. The CDR3 extends over 14 amino acids. The receptor comes from a male patient between 10 and 17 years old who had a stem cell transplant for acute lymphoblastic leukemia, so the T cells may come from the graft donor. This chain joins TRBV12-3 or TRBV12-4 and TRBJ2-7; D is perhaps TRBD2 (5 bases). This specimen consisted of PBMCs, mostly from graft donor cells, obtained 360 days after TCRalphabeta/CD19-depleted stem cell transplant. The CDR3 loop reads CASTLVGNSYEQYF. The CDR3 DNA sequence: TGTGCCAGCACCCTCGTCGGGAATTCCTACGAGCAGTACTTC.